This entry features one T cell receptor beta chain sequence. TCRdb recomputed calls from the PCR reads with MiXCR, one row per CDR3 protein. This sample has about 16,000 distinct CDR3 sequences, with approximately 46% found just once. These data are taken from a study of tumor-infiltrating lymphocytes in oesophageal squamous cell carcinoma. CDR1 and CDR2 from the germline V gene are SGHTA and FQGNSA. V dropped 6 bases and J dropped 10 bases, with 16 bases sitting between them. CDR3 size: 12 residues. The source is a female donor with esophageal squamous cell carcinoma. The sequenced sample was blood. V gene TRBV7-2 combines with J gene TRBJ2-7, with D possibly being TRBD1 (6 bases). The CDR3 spells CASSPDAGAQYF. CDR3 sequence (DNA): TGTGCCAGCAGTCCAGACGCAGGGGCCCAGTACTTC.